These T cell receptor beta chains were read from a single sample in a study of shared clonotypes between healthy human individuals. Data came from immunoSEQ multiplex PCR; TCRdb stores just in-frame clones and leaves some out. Altogether almost 700,000 clones are present, roughly nine tenths being singletons, with the ten largest covering 24%. Specimen: naive CD8+ T cells sorted from blood. These receptors were taken from a man aged 25 to 40 in good health. The CDR3 runs from the conserved cysteine through the conserved F or W. Fields, in order: clone size, J gene, V gene, D gene, CDR3 protein, CDR3 DNA. A D gene is named only where the DNA matches it firmly. Expanded clones are given a class, and other clones once, few, many or no size at all.

clone size: -
J gene: TRBJ2-5
V gene: TRBV5-5
D gene: TRBD2
CDR3 protein: CASSLWASGSETQYF
CDR3 DNA: TGTGCCAGCAGCTTGTGGGCTAGCGGGAGCGAGACCCAGTACTTC

clone size: -
J gene: TRBJ2-5
V gene: TRBV5-6
D gene: TRBD1
CDR3 protein: CASSLGQGWWETQYF
CDR3 DNA: TGTGCCAGCAGCCTGGGACAGGGATGGTGGGAGACCCAGTACTTC

clone size: -
J gene: TRBJ1-1
V gene: TRBV28
D gene: TRBD1
CDR3 protein: CASSSVPGQGTEAFF
CDR3 DNA: TGTGCCAGCAGTTCCGTTCCGGGACAGGGGACTGAAGCTTTCTTT

clone size: -
J gene: TRBJ2-7
V gene: TRBV27
D gene: TRBD2
CDR3 protein: CASSSGTSGAYEQYF
CDR3 DNA: TGTGCCAGCAGTTCCGGGACTAGCGGGGCCTACGAGCAGTACTTC

clone size: -
J gene: TRBJ1-5
V gene: TRBV19
D gene: TRBD1
CDR3 protein: CASQAGTGDGNQPQHF
CDR3 DNA: TGTGCCAGTCAAGCCGGGACAGGGGATGGTAATCAGCCCCAGCATTTT

clone size: -
J gene: TRBJ1-1
V gene: TRBV4-1
D gene: TRBD1
CDR3 protein: CASSIRDRGREAFF
CDR3 DNA: TGCGCCAGCAGCATCCGGGACAGGGGGCGTGAAGCTTTCTTT

clone size: -
J gene: TRBJ2-2
V gene: TRBV28
D gene: TRBD1
CDR3 protein: CASRLDRGRTGELFF
CDR3 DNA: TGTGCCAGCAGATTGGACAGGGGGCGCACCGGGGAGCTGTTTTTT

clone size: once
J gene: TRBJ1-4
V gene: TRBV28
D gene: -
CDR3 protein: CASSPRDIREKLFF
CDR3 DNA: TGTGCCAGCAGTCCCCGGGACATCAGGGAAAAACTGTTTTTT

clone size: -
J gene: TRBJ2-3
V gene: TRBV28
D gene: -
CDR3 protein: CASSLGLALQAQYF
CDR3 DNA: TGTGCCAGCAGTTTAGGGTTAGCGCTGCAGGCGCAGTATTTT

clone size: -
J gene: TRBJ2-2
V gene: TRBV6-6
D gene: TRBD1
CDR3 protein: CASSYSRDRSPGELFF
CDR3 DNA: TGTGCCAGCAGTTACTCTAGGGACAGGAGCCCCGGGGAGCTGTTTTTT

clone size: -
J gene: TRBJ2-4
V gene: TRBV7-9
D gene: TRBD1
CDR3 protein: CASSLPGTGENIQYF
CDR3 DNA: TGTGCCAGCAGCCTTCCTGGGACAGGGGAAAACATTCAGTACTTC

clone size: -
J gene: TRBJ1-4
V gene: TRBV6-5
D gene: TRBD1
CDR3 protein: CASSFGQGNEKLFF
CDR3 DNA: TGTGCCAGCAGTTTCGGACAGGGGAATGAAAAACTGTTTTTT

clone size: -
J gene: TRBJ2-1
V gene: TRBV11-2
D gene: -
CDR3 protein: CASSFHGGEQFF
CDR3 DNA: TGTGCCAGCAGCTTCCACGGTGGTGAGCAGTTCTTC

clone size: -
J gene: TRBJ2-3
V gene: TRBV6-5
D gene: -
CDR3 protein: CASMGVPSTDTQYF
CDR3 DNA: TGTGCCAGCATGGGGGTTCCCAGCACAGATACGCAGTATTTT

clone size: -
J gene: TRBJ1-4
V gene: TRBV30
D gene: TRBD1
CDR3 protein: CAWSQDRGTNEKLFF
CDR3 DNA: TGTGCCTGGAGTCAAGACAGGGGGACTAATGAAAAACTGTTTTTT

clone size: once
J gene: TRBJ2-2
V gene: TRBV5-1
D gene: TRBD2
CDR3 protein: CASSTASGTTGELFF
CDR3 DNA: TGCGCCAGCAGTACGGCTAGCGGGACGACCGGGGAGCTGTTTTTT

clone size: -
J gene: TRBJ2-7
V gene: TRBV30
D gene: -
CDR3 protein: CAWSVGGYEQYF
CDR3 DNA: TGTGCCTGGAGTGTTGGTGGATACGAGCAGTACTTC

clone size: -
J gene: TRBJ1-1
V gene: TRBV29-1
D gene: -
CDR3 protein: CSVGGFTEAFF
CDR3 DNA: TGCAGCGTTGGAGGGTTTACTGAAGCTTTCTTT

clone size: -
J gene: TRBJ2-7
V gene: TRBV7-8
D gene: TRBD2
CDR3 protein: CASSSRAGAGWEQYF
CDR3 DNA: TGTGCCAGCAGTTCCCGAGCGGGAGCAGGTTGGGAGCAGTACTTC

clone size: -
J gene: TRBJ2-1
V gene: TRBV27
D gene: TRBD2
CDR3 protein: CASRLLTSGLYNEQFF
CDR3 DNA: TGTGCCAGCAGATTACTGACTAGCGGGCTCTACAATGAGCAGTTCTTC

clone size: -
J gene: TRBJ2-1
V gene: TRBV7-9
D gene: TRBD2
CDR3 protein: CASRPSGSNEQFF
CDR3 DNA: TGTGCCAGCCGCCCTAGCGGGAGCAATGAGCAGTTCTTC

clone size: -
J gene: TRBJ1-5
V gene: TRBV15
D gene: TRBD1
CDR3 protein: CATSRGRQGQPQHF
CDR3 DNA: TGTGCCACCAGCAGAGGAAGACAGGGCCAGCCCCAGCATTTT

clone size: -
J gene: TRBJ1-3
V gene: TRBV2
D gene: -
CDR3 protein: CASSEAMGGATGNTIYF
CDR3 DNA: TGTGCCAGCAGTGAAGCGATGGGAGGGGCTACTGGAAACACCATATATTTT

clone size: -
J gene: TRBJ2-7
V gene: TRBV9
D gene: -
CDR3 protein: CASSVSRFSYEQYF
CDR3 DNA: TGTGCCAGCAGCGTAAGTAGGTTCTCCTACGAGCAGTACTTC

clone size: -
J gene: TRBJ2-1
V gene: TRBV27
D gene: TRBD2
CDR3 protein: CASRYSGRSNEQFF
CDR3 DNA: TGTGCCAGCCGATATAGCGGGAGGTCCAATGAGCAGTTCTTC

clone size: once
J gene: TRBJ2-7
V gene: TRBV27
D gene: -
CDR3 protein: CASSFEGPYEQYF
CDR3 DNA: TGTGCCAGCAGTTTTGAGGGCCCCTACGAGCAGTACTTC